Presented here are 6 T cell receptor beta chains from one specimen sequenced in a study of identifying expanded T cells in peripheral blood. Profiling relied on immunoSEQ multiplex PCR, and the TCRdb table lists in-frame clones only, not all of them. The table has approximately 90,000 clones, 85% to 90% seen once. The specimen sequenced was blood. The receptors come from a person aged 18-70 years in good health.

The chain is built from TRBV30 and TRBJ2-3; D gene uncertain. Germline CDR1 GTSNPN, CDR2 SVGIG (reference sequence). The CDR3 is made up of 14 amino acids. The ends were cut back, 3 bases at V and 1 base at J, with 11 bases in the middle. CDR3 residues: CAWSEAWGTDTQYF. The CDR3 DNA sequence: TGTGCCTGGAGCGAGGCTTGGGGCACAGATACGCAGTATTTT.

The chain is built from TRBV7-9 and TRBJ2-3, with D possibly TRBD2 on 5 matching bases. Germline V gene data show CDR1 as SEHNR and CDR2 as FQNEAQ (reference sequence). Between the trimmed V and J ends, which lost 7 bases and 1 base, there was a span of 12 bases. The CDR3 extends over 14 amino acids. CDR3 sequence (DNA): TGTGCCAGCAACTCGAAGGGAGGCACAGATACGCAGTATTTT. It translates to CASNSKGGTDTQYF.

The chain couples TRBV5-4 to TRBJ2-7, with D unresolved. The length of the CDR3 is 14 residues. V lost 2 bases to trimming and J lost 0 bases, with 9 bases between them. Germline assignment: CDR1 SGHNT and CDR2 YYREEE (reference sequence). As DNA, the CDR3 is TGTGCCAGCAGCTTAAGACGGGTCTCCTACGAGCAGTACTTC. It yields the protein CASSLRRVSYEQYF.

The rearrangement uses TRBV7-9 and TRBJ2-2, with 15 bases aligning to TRBD2. This CDR3 is built from 18 residues. CDR1 is SEHNR and CDR2 is FQNEAQ in the germline V gene (reference sequence). The trim removed 5 bases at V and 0 bases at J, leaving 4 bases unmatched. The CDR3 DNA follows: TGTGCCAGCAGCCGAAGGACTAGCGGGGGGGCGAACACCGGGGAGCTGTTTTTT. Translated: CASSRRTSGGANTGELFF. Using reference TRBV7-9 and TRBJ2-2 for the parts outside the CDR3, the full variable domain is DTGVSQNPRHKITKRGQNVTFRCDPISEHNRLYWYRQTLGQGPEFLTYFQNEAQLEKSRLLSDRFSAERPKGSFSTLEIQRTEQGDSAMYLCASSRRTSGGANTGELFFGEGSRLTVL.

The chain couples TRBV19 to TRBJ2-7; 7 bases fit TRBD2. The germline CDR1 and CDR2 sequences are LNHDA and SQIVND (reference sequence). V lost 6 bases, J lost 2 bases, and 10 bases stayed unmatched. This CDR3 region has 15 residues. The chain's CDR3 is CASSPSGTTTYEQYF. CDR3 DNA sequence: TGTGCCAGTAGCCCCTCGGGGACTACTACCTACGAGCAGTACTTC.

The chain uses TRBV2 and TRBJ1-5, with no clear D. This CDR3 has 14 residues. Germline values: CDR1 SNHLY, CDR2 FYNNEI. V dropped 6 bases and J dropped 3 bases, with 12 bases sitting between them. The CDR3 sequence: CASSVHGINQPQHF. The CDR3 DNA reads as TGTGCCAGCAGCGTACACGGTATCAATCAGCCCCAGCATTTT.